One TCR beta chain is described in this entry. What it binds is not known. This sample stems from a study of cytomegalovirus exposure and HLA in healthy donors. Study results and caveats: The TCR clusters that emerged in the first cohort tended, a later analysis found, to co-occur in the approximately 130 validation repertoires. The authors enumerated some 170 TCR beta chains as linked to cytomegalovirus. A few of the chains that were CMV-associated were confirmed in vitro to be specific for CMV antigens.

TCRdb's copy holds only in-frame clones and misses some; the assay was immunoSEQ multiplex PCR. The sample holds around 60,000 clones, under 95% seen once. The CDR3 has 12 amino acids. Germline CDR1 reads SGHAT; CDR2 reads FQDESV (reference sequence). V shed 6 bases and J shed 7 bases, with 12 bases lying between them. This chain joins TRBV11-1 and TRBJ1-2; D is ambiguous. Sample: PBMCs. This clonotype was sampled from a woman younger than 35 in good health and CMV-seronegative. The CDR3: CASSRESGGYTF. The CDR3 bases are TGTGCCAGCAGTAGGGAGTCTGGTGGCTACACCTTC.